This T cell receptor beta chain derives from a study of blood T cells in healthy people across ages. CDR3 length: 14 residues. Unmatched junction bases numbered 8, after V lost 11 bases and J lost 1 base. Germline assignment: CDR1 SEHNR and CDR2 FQNEAQ (reference sequence). This clonotype turned up a few times. Antigen specificity is unknown. Ranging in age from roughly 6 to 95, the donors were healthy Caucasian individuals from Russia. Each sample yielded at least 5 micrograms of PBMC total RNA. With a J-beta primer mix and a sample-barcoded 5' primer, a second PCR ran about 7 to 11 cycles. TCRdb re-derived calls from the 5' RACE reads in MiXCR, one entry per CDR3 protein. The sample contains approximately 490,000 distinct CDR3 sequences, less than 25% of which appear only once. Study-level results: Whereas aged donors had fewer naive CD4+ cells, long-lived donors had more of them and higher diversity.

These data are also associated with another study on T cells of mothers and their children. That publication notes: A few healthy Caucasian mothers gave samples, and so did their six children.

The sequenced sample consisted of blood. This sequence joins TRBV7-9 and TRBJ2-5; TRBD2 aligns across 9 bases. The source of this sequence is a boy younger than 18 in good health. The CDR3 DNA is TGTGCCGGTGGGGCTAGCGGGGCCCAAGAGACCCAGTACTTC. Protein product: CAGGASGAQETQYF.